This TCR beta chain was captured in a study of T cell repertoires in cytomegalovirus infection. Comments on this clonotype: Its antigen is unidentified.

General study results and limits: The study found HLA-C-restricted CMV-specific TCR beta clonotypes dominating the ex vivo response.

TCRdb reprocessed the reads with MiXCR, giving one entry per CDR3 protein. The sample lists about 490,000 distinct CDR3 sequences; 16% were seen once. Deletions cut 3 bases from V and 4 bases from J, with 13 bases between. The germline V gene encodes CDR1 DFQATT and CDR2 SNEGSKA (reference sequence). There are 14 residues in the CDR3. This receptor was obtained from a human donor in good health (CMV status not recorded). Some clones in this sample may be carry-over from other donors' samples. The chain is built from TRBV20-1 and TRBJ2-1; D might be TRBD1 (5 bases). Material for sequencing was CD8+ T cells from PBMCs. The CDR3: CSARETAPYNEQFF. CDR3 DNA: TGCAGTGCTAGGGAGACAGCACCATACAATGAGCAGTTCTTC.